This TCR beta chain was profiled in a study of cytomegalovirus exposure and HLA in healthy donors. Overall study results and limits: In a later analysis, a missense DCLRE1C variant was linked to TCR beta V- and J-gene trimming. Later analysis suggested links between common viral pathogens and several top significant clusters.

Germline V gene lookup returns CDR1 SSHAT and CDR2 FNYEAQ (reference sequence). The CDR3 totals 14 residues. All the people who gave samples were healthy bone marrow donors. PCR primers comprised 60 Vbeta and 13 Jbeta primers. Data came from immunoSEQ multiplex PCR; TCRdb stores just in-frame clones and leaves some out. The sample contains 70,000 to 90,000 clones, roughly 77% of which appear only once. Turning to this clone: Its specificity is unknown. Its ends do not fully match the called genes, so a read error is possible.

The sample was PBMCs. The receptor was derived from a man aged 55 to 69 in good health and CMV-seronegative. The chain links TRBV7-7 to TRBJ2-7; D remains ambiguous. CDR3 amino acids: CASSLWVLGSEQYF. CDR3 coding DNA: TGTGCTAGCAGCTTATGGGTACTCGGGTCCGAGCAGTACTTC. Together with reference TRBV7-7 and TRBJ2-7, the CDR3 gives the full variable domain: GAGVSQSPRYKVTKRGQDVTLRCDPISSHATLYWYQQALGQGPEFLTYFNYEAQPDKSGLPSDRFSAERPEGSISTLTIQRTEQRDSAMYRCASSLWVLGSEQYFGPGTRLTVT.